A single sample gave rise to the 22 T cell receptor beta chains below, sequenced in a study of identical twins. MiXCR was run by TCRdb on the 5' RACE reads, yielding one entry per CDR3 protein. Found here are roughly 720,000 distinct CDR3 sequences, 15% to 20% of them singletons; the top ten hold around 13%. In addition, the sample was reused for a study of T cells expressing NK-cell markers.

Sequencing was done on a sample of PBMCs. The receptors derive from a woman aged 18-35 years in good health.

This clonotype was detected ten times or more. The gene calls are TRBV5-1 and TRBJ2-1; 7 nucleotides line up with TRBD2. The V segment lost 1 base and the J segment 6 bases; nucleotides outside the gene matches: 7. Germline V gives CDR1 SGHRS, CDR2 YFSETQ. The CDR3 extends over 15 amino acids. DNA of the CDR3: TGCGCCAGCAGCTTGAACGGACTAGGGCGCAATGAGCAGTTCTTC. Residues: CASSLNGLGRNEQFF.

This clonotype was seen just once. This sequence joins TRBV7-9 and TRBJ2-7, with TRBD2 matching 12 bases. The CDR3 covers 16 residues. Trimming took 5 bases from V and 2 from J; bases not matched to a gene: 7. The V gene's germline CDR1 is SEHNR and CDR2 FQNEAQ (reference sequence). DNA for the CDR3: TGTGCCAGCAGCCGCAGGACTAGCGGGAACACCTACGAGCAGTACTTC. This encodes CASSRRTSGNTYEQYF.

Note on this clonotype: One end of the junction is discordant with germline, which a read error may explain. The rearrangement joins TRBV7-6 to TRBJ2-7, with 10 bases identical to TRBD1. The CDR3 has 15 amino acids. CDR1 and CDR2 from the germline V gene are SGHVS and FNYEAQ. In DNA, the CDR3 is TGTGCCAGCAGCCTAGCCGGGACAGGGGTCGACGAGCAGTACTTC. This gives the protein CASSLAGTGVDEQYF.

This clonotype appeared a single time. The V gene is TRBV4-3, the J gene TRBJ2-4, with unresolved D. The germline V and J ends were trimmed by 0 bases and 2 bases, with 8 bases remaining between them. CDR1 is LGHNA and CDR2 is YSLEER in the germline V gene. The CDR3 consists of 15 residues. The CDR3: CASSQEGNPKNIQYF. CDR3 in DNA: TGCGCCAGCAGCCAAGAGGGGAACCCCAAAAACATTCAGTACTTC.

The sample holds a few counts of this clonotype. The chain recombines TRBV25-1 with TRBJ2-1; the match to TRBD1 covers 9 bases. The trim removed 6 bases at V and 3 bases at J, leaving 12 bases unmatched. This CDR3 comprises 17 residues. Germline loops: CDR1 MGHDK, CDR2 SYGVNS. The CDR3 is CASSETAGTGFYNEQFF. The DNA of the CDR3 is TGTGCCAGCAGCGAAACCGCCGGGACAGGGTTCTACAATGAGCAGTTCTTC.

The chain carries TRBV7-9 and TRBJ1-1; D remains ambiguous. V shed 5 bases and J shed 6 bases, with 10 bases lying between them. The germline V gene encodes CDR1 SEHNR and CDR2 FQNEAQ (reference sequence). This CDR3 spans 12 amino acids. The CDR3 reads CASSRLAAEAFF. CDR3 DNA: TGTGCCAGCAGCCGTCTTGCGGCTGAAGCTTTCTTT.

This clonotype has just a few counts. DNA of the CDR3: TGTGCCAGCAGGGGGGTTGCTAGCTCCTATAATTCACCCCTCCACTTT. Amino acids: CASRGVASSYNSPLHF. V and J are TRBV7-9 and TRBJ1-6, with D tentatively TRBD1 (5 bases). V lost 6 bases, J lost 0 bases, and 12 bases lay in between. Germline assignment: CDR1 SEHNR and CDR2 FQNEAQ (reference sequence). The CDR3 has 16 residues.

Turning to this clonotype: Its ends do not fully match the called genes, so a read error is possible. The rearrangement uses TRBV12-3 or TRBV12-4 and TRBJ2-1; the match to TRBD2 covers 9 bases. This CDR3 is built from 15 residues. The CDR3 sequence is CASSSPSGTRNEHFF. As DNA, the CDR3 is TGTGCCAGCAGTTCCCCTAGCGGGACGAGAAATGAGCATTTCTTC.

J is TRBJ2-1 and V is TRBV5-1, with D hard to call. Trimming removed 0 bases from V and 3 bases from J, with 10 bases in between. The CDR3 is made up of 15 amino acids. From germline, CDR1 is SGHRS and CDR2 YFSETQ. CDR3: CASSLESGSYNEQFF. DNA of the CDR3: TGCGCCAGCAGCTTGGAGTCGGGCAGCTACAATGAGCAGTTCTTC.

This clonotype was recorded a few times. V gene TRBV29-1 combines with J gene TRBJ2-1, with D perhaps TRBD2 (5 bases). Trimming stripped 4 bases from V and 0 bases from J, with 10 bases between. From germline, CDR1 is SQVTM and CDR2 ANQGSEA. CDR3 size: 14 residues. DNA of the CDR3: TGCAGCGTTGTCGGGGTAAGCTCCTACAATGAGCAGTTCTTC. It codes for CSVVGVSSYNEQFF.

The chain combines TRBV4-1 with TRBJ2-1; 7 bases map to TRBD2. The CDR3 consists of 15 residues. The junction had 8 bases not matched to a gene; V was cut back by 0 bases and J by 9 bases. CDR1 MGHRA and CDR2 YSYEKL come from the germline V gene. CDR3 region: CASSQENGLVSEQFF. Written as DNA, the CDR3 is TGCGCCAGCAGCCAAGAGAATGGACTAGTCAGTGAGCAGTTCTTC.

This clonotype was seen at least ten times. The rearrangement uses TRBV12-3 or TRBV12-4 and TRBJ2-7; TRBD2 matches at 7 bases. The V and J ends lost 3 bases and 0 bases, in that order; junction bases with no gene match: 8. CDR3 size: 16 residues. CDR3 sequence (DNA): TGTGCCAGCAGTTTTGATCCGGGAGGTGCCTCCTACGAGCAGTACTTC. This translates into CASSFDPGGASYEQYF.

This clonotype was counted only a few times. The chain combines TRBV5-1 with TRBJ2-1; no reliable D call. Germline values: CDR1 SGHRS, CDR2 YFSETQ. The CDR3 has 15 residues. Trimming removed 3 bases from V and 0 bases from J, with 10 bases in between. The CDR3 DNA reads as TGCGCCAGCAGCTCTCCCCCGAGCTCCTACAATGAGCAGTTCTTC. Its translation is CASSSPPSSYNEQFF.

V usage is TRBV20-1 and J usage is TRBJ1-1; no firm D call. There are 12 residues in the CDR3. The V gene lost 6 bases and the J gene lost 4 bases, with 12 bases spanning the gap. Germline loops: CDR1 DFQATT, CDR2 SNEGSKA (reference sequence). Here the CDR3 reads CSAPYVGTEAFF. Written as DNA, the CDR3 is TGCAGTGCCCCCTATGTGGGCACTGAAGCTTTCTTT.

This clonotype turned up a few times. The chain uses TRBV12-3 or TRBV12-4 and TRBJ2-5; tentatively, D is TRBD1 or TRBD2 (5 bases each). The CDR3 consists of 14 residues. V was cut by 6 bases and J by 1 base, with 12 bases left in between. DNA for the CDR3: TGTGCCAGCAGCCATCCCGGGGCCCAAGAGACCCAGTACTTC. It is translated as CASSHPGAQETQYF.

This chain uses TRBV3-1 with TRBJ1-2; the D gene is possibly TRBD1 (5 bases). Trimming cost V 5 bases and J 8 bases, with 9 bases left between them. The germline V gene has CDR1 LGHDT and CDR2 YNNKEL (reference sequence). This CDR3 region has 11 residues. The CDR3 sequence is CASSMQGGYTF. For the CDR3, the DNA is TGTGCCAGCAGCATGCAGGGAGGCTACACCTTC. The variable domain in full, completed from reference TRBV3-1 and TRBJ1-2, reads DTAVSQTPKYLVTQMGNDKSIKCEQNLGHDTMYWYKQDSKKFLKIMFSYNNKELIINETVPNRFSPKSPDKAHLNLHINSLELGDSAVYFCASSMQGGYTFGSGTRLTVV.

This clonotype was found a few times. The rearrangement joins TRBV18 to TRBJ1-4, with D maybe TRBD1 (5 bases). This CDR3 is 15 amino acids long. V gave up 3 bases and J gave up 1 base, with 9 bases separating them. CDR1 and CDR2 (germline): KGHSH, LQKENI. In DNA form, the CDR3 reads TGTGCCAGCTCACCGGGGGTTGGAACTAATGAAAAACTGTTTTTT. Translated: CASSPGVGTNEKLFF.

This chain uses TRBV6-8 with TRBJ2-1; unclear D gene. Trimming took off 0 bases at V and 0 bases at J, with 9 bases between the two ends. CDR3 size: 16 residues. Germline CDR1 and CDR2: MNHGY and SAAAGT. The CDR3 nucleotides are TGTGCCAGCAGTTACTCAGCAGCCAGCTCCTACAATGAGCAGTTCTTC. Protein product: CASSYSAASSYNEQFF.

The chain employs TRBV9 and TRBJ1-3, with 7 bases fitting TRBD1. Per germline, CDR1 SGDLS and CDR2 YYNGEE. V lost 4 bases, J lost 3 bases, and 4 bases stayed unmatched. This CDR3 region has 14 residues. The CDR3: CASSPTGDGNTIYF. In DNA, the CDR3 is TGTGCCAGCAGCCCAACAGGGGATGGAAACACCATATATTTT.

The rearrangement joins TRBV12-3 or TRBV12-4 to TRBJ2-3, with D maybe TRBD2 (5 bases). CDR3 length equals 16 residues. The ends were cut back, 2 bases at V and 3 bases at J, with 15 bases in the middle. The DNA of the CDR3 is TGTGCCAGCAGTTTATCCCCGTTTAGCGAGACAGATACGCAGTATTTT. Translated: CASSLSPFSETDTQYF.

This clonotype occurred a few times. V gene TRBV7-2 combines with J gene TRBJ2-3, with D possibly TRBD2 on 6 matching bases. Germline V gene lookup returns CDR1 SGHTA and CDR2 FQGNSA. Trimming removed 5 bases at V and 3 bases at J, with 18 bases between. The CDR3 is 16 amino acids. DNA for the CDR3: TGTGCCAGCAGCCCCTTAGCCGGGAGAGTAACAGATACGCAGTATTTT. Amino acids: CASSPLAGRVTDTQYF.

The V call is TRBV7-2, the J call TRBJ1-1; D is possibly TRBD1 (6 bases). V gave up 3 bases and J gave up 4 bases, with 12 bases separating them. The CDR3 has 14 residues. Germline V gene sequence: CDR1 SGHTA, CDR2 FQGNSA. The CDR3 loop is CASSLGAASTEAFF. Written as DNA, the CDR3 is TGTGCCAGCAGCTTGGGGGCGGCTTCCACTGAAGCTTTCTTT.